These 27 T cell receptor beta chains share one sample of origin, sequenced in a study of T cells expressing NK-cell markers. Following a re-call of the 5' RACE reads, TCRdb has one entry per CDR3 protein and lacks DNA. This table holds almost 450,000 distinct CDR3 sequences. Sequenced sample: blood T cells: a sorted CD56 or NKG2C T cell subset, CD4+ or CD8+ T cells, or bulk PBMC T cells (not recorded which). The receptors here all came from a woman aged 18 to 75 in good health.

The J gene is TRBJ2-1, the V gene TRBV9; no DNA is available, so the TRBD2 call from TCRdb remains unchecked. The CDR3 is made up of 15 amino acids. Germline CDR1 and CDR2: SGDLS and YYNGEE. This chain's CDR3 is CASSPRTSAYNEQFF.

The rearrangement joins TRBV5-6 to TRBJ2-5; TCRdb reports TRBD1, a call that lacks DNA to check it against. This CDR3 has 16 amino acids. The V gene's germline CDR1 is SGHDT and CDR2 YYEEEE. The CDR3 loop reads CASSGAQGQAQETQYF.

The chain's CDR3 is CSARDRGTRVYEQYF. The chain links TRBV20-1 to TRBJ2-7; TCRdb picks TRBD2, but there is no DNA to check that call. Per the germline V gene, CDR1 is DFQATT and CDR2 is SNEGSKA (reference sequence). The CDR3 has 15 amino acids.

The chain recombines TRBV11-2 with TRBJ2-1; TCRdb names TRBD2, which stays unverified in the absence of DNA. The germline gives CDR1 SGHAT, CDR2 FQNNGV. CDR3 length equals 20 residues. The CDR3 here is CASSPGRTSGSRGSYNEQFF. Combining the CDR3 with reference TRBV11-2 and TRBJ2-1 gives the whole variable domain EAGVAQSPRYKIIEKRQSVAFWCNPISGHATLYWYQQILGQGPKLLIQFQNNGVVDDSQLPKDRFSAERLKGVDSTLKIQPAKLEDSAVYLCASSPGRTSGSRGSYNEQFFGPGTRLTVL.

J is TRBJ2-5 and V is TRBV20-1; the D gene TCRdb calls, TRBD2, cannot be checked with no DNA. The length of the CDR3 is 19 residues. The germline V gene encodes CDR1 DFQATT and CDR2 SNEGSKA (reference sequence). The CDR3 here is CSATNLTKTPGTGQETQYF.

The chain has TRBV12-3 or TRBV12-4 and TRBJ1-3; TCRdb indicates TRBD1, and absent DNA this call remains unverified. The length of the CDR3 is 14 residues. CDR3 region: CASSLGTGGNTIYF.

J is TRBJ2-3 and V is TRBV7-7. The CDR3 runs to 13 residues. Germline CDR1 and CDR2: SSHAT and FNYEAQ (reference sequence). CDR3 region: CASSSGSADTQYF.

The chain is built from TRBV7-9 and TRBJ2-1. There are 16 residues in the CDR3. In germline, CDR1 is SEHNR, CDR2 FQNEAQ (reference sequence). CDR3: CASSRAGPSSYNEQFF.

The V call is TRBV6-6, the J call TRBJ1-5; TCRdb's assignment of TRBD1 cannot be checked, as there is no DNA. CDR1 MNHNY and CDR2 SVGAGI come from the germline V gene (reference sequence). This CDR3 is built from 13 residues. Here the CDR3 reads CAMGTDSNQPQHF.

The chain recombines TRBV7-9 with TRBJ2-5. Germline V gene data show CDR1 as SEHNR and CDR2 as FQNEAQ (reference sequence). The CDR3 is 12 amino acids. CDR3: CASHRLEETQYF. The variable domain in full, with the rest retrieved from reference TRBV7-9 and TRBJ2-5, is DTGVSQNPRHKITKRGQNVTFRCDPISEHNRLYWYRQTLGQGPEFLTYFQNEAQLEKSRLLSDRFSAERPKGSFSTLEIQRTEQGDSAMYLCASHRLEETQYFGPGTRLLVL.

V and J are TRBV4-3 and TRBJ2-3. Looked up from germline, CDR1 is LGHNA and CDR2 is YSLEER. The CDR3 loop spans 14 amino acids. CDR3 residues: CASSQDYRPDTQYF.

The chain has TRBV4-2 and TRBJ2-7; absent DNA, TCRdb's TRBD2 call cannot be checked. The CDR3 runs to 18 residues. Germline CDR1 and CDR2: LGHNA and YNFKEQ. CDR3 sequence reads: CASSLEKPRLAGGYEQYF.

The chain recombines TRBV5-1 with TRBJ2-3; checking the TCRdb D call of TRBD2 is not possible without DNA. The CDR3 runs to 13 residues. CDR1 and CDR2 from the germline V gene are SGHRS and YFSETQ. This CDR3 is CATSAGGGDTQYF.

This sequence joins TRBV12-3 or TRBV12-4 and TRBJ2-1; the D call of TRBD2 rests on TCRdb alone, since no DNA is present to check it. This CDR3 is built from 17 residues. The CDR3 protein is CASSLAPVSGTPDEQFF.

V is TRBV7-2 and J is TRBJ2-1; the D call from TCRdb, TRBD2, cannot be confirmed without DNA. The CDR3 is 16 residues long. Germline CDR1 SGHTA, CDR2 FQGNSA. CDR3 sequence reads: CASSLGHSGRAREQFF.

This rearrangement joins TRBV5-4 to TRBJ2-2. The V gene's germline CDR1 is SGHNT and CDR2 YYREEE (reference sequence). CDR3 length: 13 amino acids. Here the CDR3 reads CASVSGNTGELFF. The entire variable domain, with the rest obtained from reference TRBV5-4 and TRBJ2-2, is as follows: ETGVTQSPTHLIKTRGQQVTLRCSSQSGHNTVSWYQQALGQGPQFIFQYYREEENGRGNFPPRFSGLQFPNYSSELNVNALELDDSALYLCASVSGNTGELFFGEGSRLTVL.

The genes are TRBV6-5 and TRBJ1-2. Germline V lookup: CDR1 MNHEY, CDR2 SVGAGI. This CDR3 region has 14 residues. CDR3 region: CASSYGRMNYGYTF.

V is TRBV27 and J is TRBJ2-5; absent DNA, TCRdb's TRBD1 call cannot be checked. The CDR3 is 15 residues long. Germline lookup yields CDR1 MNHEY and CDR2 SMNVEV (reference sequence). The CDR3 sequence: CASSIAGGYQETQYF.

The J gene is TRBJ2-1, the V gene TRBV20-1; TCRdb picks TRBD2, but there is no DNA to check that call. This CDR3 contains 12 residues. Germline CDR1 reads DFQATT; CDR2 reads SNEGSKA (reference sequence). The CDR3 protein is CSAPHPKDEQFF.

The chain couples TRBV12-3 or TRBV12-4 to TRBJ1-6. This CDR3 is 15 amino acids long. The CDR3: CASSLGLIDNSPLHF.

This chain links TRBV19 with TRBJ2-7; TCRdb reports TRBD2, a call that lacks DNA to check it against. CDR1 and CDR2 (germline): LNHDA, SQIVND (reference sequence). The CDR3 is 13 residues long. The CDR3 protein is CASSTGAHYEQYF.

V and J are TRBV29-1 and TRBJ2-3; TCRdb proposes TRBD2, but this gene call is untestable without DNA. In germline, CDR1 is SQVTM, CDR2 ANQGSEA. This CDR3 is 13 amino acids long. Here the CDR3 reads CSVATSGGDTQYF.

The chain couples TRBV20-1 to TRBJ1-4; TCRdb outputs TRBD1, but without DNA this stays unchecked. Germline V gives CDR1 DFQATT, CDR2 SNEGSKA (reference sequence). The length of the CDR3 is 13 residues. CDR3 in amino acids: CSAFGAGNEKLFF.

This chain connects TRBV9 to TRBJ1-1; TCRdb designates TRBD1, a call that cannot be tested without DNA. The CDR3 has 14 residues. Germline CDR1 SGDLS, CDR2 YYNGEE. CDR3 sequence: CASITGEVNTEAFF.

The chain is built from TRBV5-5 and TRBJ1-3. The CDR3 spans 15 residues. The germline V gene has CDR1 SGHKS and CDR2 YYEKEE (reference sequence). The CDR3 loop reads CASSFAGAPGNTIYF.

The CDR3 here is CASSPNQGNTEAFF. The rearrangement joins TRBV9 to TRBJ1-1; as DNA is missing, the TRBD1 call by TCRdb cannot be tested. The CDR3 runs 14 residues. The germline CDR1 and CDR2 sequences are SGDLS and YYNGEE.

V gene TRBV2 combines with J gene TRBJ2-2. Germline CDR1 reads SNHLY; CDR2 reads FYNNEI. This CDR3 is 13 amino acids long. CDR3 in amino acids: CASNQVRTGELFF.